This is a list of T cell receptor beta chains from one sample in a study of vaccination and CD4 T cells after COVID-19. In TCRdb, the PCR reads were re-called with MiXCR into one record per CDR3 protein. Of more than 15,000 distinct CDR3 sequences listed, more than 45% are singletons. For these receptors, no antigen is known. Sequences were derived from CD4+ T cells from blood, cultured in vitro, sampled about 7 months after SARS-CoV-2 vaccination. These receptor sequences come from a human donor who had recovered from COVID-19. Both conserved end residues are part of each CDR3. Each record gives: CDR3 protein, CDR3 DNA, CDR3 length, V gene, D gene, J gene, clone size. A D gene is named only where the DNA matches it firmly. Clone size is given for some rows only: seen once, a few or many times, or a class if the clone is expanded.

CASSEVGWGDQPQHF TGTGCCAGCAGTGAAGTAGGGTGGGGGGATCAGCCCCAGCATTTT 15 TRBV6-1 NA TRBJ1-5 NA
CASSLFVEKQETQYF TGTGCCAGCAGTTTATTTGTTGAGAAACAAGAGACCCAGTACTTC 15 TRBV27 NA TRBJ2-5 NA
CSAWDRRPNQPQHF TGCAGTGCTTGGGACAGACGTCCAAATCAGCCCCAGCATTTT 14 TRBV20-1 TRBD1 TRBJ1-5 few
CSALGDLNTEAFF TGCAGTGCTCTTGGGGATCTGAACACTGAAGCTTTCTTT 13 TRBV20-1 NA TRBJ1-1 NA
CASSFRLGYGYTF TGTGCCAGCAGTTTCCGATTGGGGTATGGCTACACCTTC 13 TRBV27 NA TRBJ1-2 NA
CASKETAYNEQFF TGTGCCAGCAAAGAGACAGCTTACAATGAGCAGTTCTTC 13 TRBV6-1 NA TRBJ2-1 NA
CSASYRGTEAFF TGCAGTGCTAGCTACAGGGGGACTGAAGCTTTCTTT 12 TRBV20-1 TRBD1 TRBJ1-1 NA
CASSLSRDTEAFF TGTGCCAGCAGCTTATCCAGGGATACTGAAGCTTTCTTT 13 TRBV11-3 NA TRBJ1-1 few
CASSPGTRGQETQYF TGTGCCAGCAGCCCCGGGACCCGGGGCCAAGAGACCCAGTACTTC 15 TRBV7-2 NA TRBJ2-5 NA
CASSKRTGANYGYTF TGTGCCAGCAGCAAGAGGACAGGGGCTAACTATGGCTACACCTTC 15 TRBV7-2 TRBD1 TRBJ1-2 few
CASRVLAQPLHF TGTGCCAGCAGGGTCCTGGCCCAACCCCTCCACTTT 12 TRBV28 NA TRBJ1-6 NA
CASSEARDRGNYGYTF TGTGCCAGCAGTGAGGCCCGGGACAGGGGTAACTATGGCTACACCTTC 16 TRBV6-1 TRBD1 TRBJ1-2 NA
CAISPGDTQYF TGTGCCATCAGTCCGGGAGATACGCAGTATTTT 11 TRBV10-3 NA TRBJ2-3 NA
CASSLGPSSYEQYF TGTGCCAGCAGCTTGGGTCCGAGCTCCTACGAGCAGTACTTC 14 TRBV11-3 NA TRBJ2-7 few
CASSLDGKGGYTF TGTGCCAGCAGCTTAGATGGAAAGGGTGGCTACACCTTC 13 TRBV11-3 NA TRBJ1-2 NA
CASSTHRANTGELFF TGTGCCAGCAGTACACACAGGGCTAACACCGGGGAGCTGTTTTTT 15 TRBV7-8 NA TRBJ2-2 NA
CASSLSTGTEAFF TGTGCCAGCAGCTTATCCACCGGGACTGAAGCTTTCTTT 13 TRBV7-2 NA TRBJ1-1 NA
CSARVGQPQHF TGCAGTGCTAGAGTGGGTCAGCCCCAGCATTTT 11 TRBV20-1 NA TRBJ1-5 few
CASSPGIGKQGVNYGYTF TGTGCCAGCAGCCCCGGCATCGGCAAACAGGGGGTTAACTATGGCTACACCTTC 18 TRBV7-6 TRBD1 TRBJ1-2 NA
CASSDPAGHRTQYF TGTGCCAGCAGTGACCCAGCGGGACACCGGACGCAGTACTTC 14 TRBV2 NA TRBJ2-7 NA
CASSQWASGPVDTQYF TGCGCCAGCAGCCAGTGGGCTAGCGGACCGGTTGATACGCAGTATTTT 16 TRBV4-3 TRBD2 TRBJ2-3 NA
CASSQGQGVGQPQHF TGTGCCAGCAGCCAAGGACAGGGGGTAGGTCAGCCCCAGCATTTT 15 TRBV4-2 TRBD1 TRBJ1-5 NA
CASSPRTTLGLQYF TGTGCCAGCAGCCCACGGACCACCCTCGGGTTGCAGTATTTT 14 TRBV7-2 NA TRBJ2-3 NA
CSARPGTGDSPLHF TGCAGTGCTAGACCCGGGACAGGGGATTCACCCCTCCACTTT 14 TRBV20-1 TRBD1 TRBJ1-6 NA
CASSVASSYNEQFF TGCGCCAGCAGTGTTGCGAGCTCCTACAATGAGCAGTTCTTC 14 TRBV10-2 NA TRBJ2-1 NA
CASSLGGLAGGETQYF TGTGCCAGCAGCTTAGGGGGACTAGCGGGAGGAGAGACCCAGTACTTC 16 TRBV7-6 TRBD2 TRBJ2-5 NA
CAISDTIVGGGYTF TGTGCCATCAGTGATACAATAGTCGGTGGCGGCTACACCTTC 14 TRBV10-3 NA TRBJ1-2 few
CSARTRAGTGNEQYF TGCAGTGCTAGGACCAGGGCCGGGACAGGGAACGAGCAGTACTTC 15 TRBV20-1 TRBD1 TRBJ2-7 NA
CASSLGLAGQNEQFF TGTGCCAGCAGCTTAGGGCTAGCGGGGCAGAATGAGCAGTTCTTC 15 TRBV7-3 TRBD2 TRBJ2-1 few
CSAGGSGNTIYF TGCAGTGCCGGTGGTTCTGGAAACACCATATATTTT 12 TRBV20-1 NA TRBJ1-3 NA
CASSTGTGGNYGYTF TGTGCCAGCAGTACCGGGACAGGGGGTAACTATGGCTACACCTTC 15 TRBV27 TRBD1 TRBJ1-2 few
CASSDPFGGADTEAFF TGTGCCAGCAGCGACCCGTTCGGGGGCGCGGACACTGAAGCTTTCTTT 16 TRBV7-9 NA TRBJ1-1 few
CATSGTTGNTIYF TGTGCCACCAGCGGGACGACTGGAAACACCATATATTTT 13 TRBV15 NA TRBJ1-3 few
CSARLAGWGSYNEQFF TGCAGTGCGAGACTAGCGGGATGGGGCTCCTACAATGAGCAGTTCTTC 16 TRBV20-1 TRBD2 TRBJ2-1 once
CASSQDPYGTGYTEAFF TGTGCCAGCAGCCAAGATCCTTATGGGACAGGGTACACTGAAGCTTTCTTT 17 TRBV11-3 TRBD1 TRBJ1-1 NA
CASSSYAGGGQTQYF TGTGCCAGCAGCTCCTACGCGGGAGGAGGGCAGACCCAGTACTTC 15 TRBV11-3 TRBD2 TRBJ2-5 NA
CASSQGTGGYGYTF TGTGCCAGCAGCCAAGGGACAGGTGGCTATGGCTACACCTTC 14 TRBV7-9 TRBD1 TRBJ1-2 medium-sized
CASSYATTQETQYF TGTGCCAGCAGCTATGCGACAACCCAAGAGACCCAGTACTTC 14 TRBV7-9 NA TRBJ2-5 few
CSASPQNTEAFF TGCAGTGCTAGCCCCCAGAACACTGAAGCTTTCTTT 12 TRBV20-1 NA TRBJ1-1 few
CASSLGSSGGRETQYF TGTGCTAGCAGCTTAGGATCTAGCGGGGGGCGAGAGACCCAGTACTTC 16 TRBV7-7 TRBD2 TRBJ2-5 few
CASSLWRGGEHQPQHF TGTGCCAGCAGTTTATGGCGGGGAGGGGAACATCAGCCCCAGCATTTT 16 TRBV28 NA TRBJ1-5 few
CASGTRFSNTEAFF TGTGCCAGCGGTACCAGATTCTCTAACACTGAAGCTTTCTTT 14 TRBV6-1 NA TRBJ1-1 NA
CSARLAGVYEQYF TGCAGTGCTAGACTAGCGGGGGTCTACGAGCAGTACTTC 13 TRBV20-1 TRBD2 TRBJ2-7 few
CASRLGVAGGGETQYF TGTGCCAGCCGCCTTGGTGTAGCGGGGGGTGGGGAGACCCAGTACTTC 16 TRBV5-4 TRBD2 TRBJ2-5 NA
CSASLWDTQYF TGCAGTGCTAGCTTGTGGGATACGCAGTATTTT 11 TRBV20-1 NA TRBJ2-3 few
CAAGWRGGSEQYF TGCGCCGCTGGGTGGCGGGGGGGAAGCGAGCAGTACTTC 13 TRBV20-1 TRBD2 TRBJ2-7 NA
CSNRGSSYNEQFF TGCAGTAACAGGGGGAGCTCCTACAATGAGCAGTTCTTC 13 TRBV20-1 TRBD1 TRBJ2-1 NA
CASSFGRDYGYTF TGTGCCAGCAGCTTTGGCAGGGACTATGGCTACACCTTC 13 TRBV5-4 NA TRBJ1-2 NA
CASSFSGPLGPLHF TGTGCCAGCAGTTTTTCAGGGCCCCTTGGTCCCCTCCACTTT 14 TRBV12-3/TRBV12-4 NA TRBJ1-6 large
CAISDRTSYNEQFF TGTGCCATCAGTGACAGGACCTCCTACAATGAGCAGTTCTTC 14 TRBV10-3 NA TRBJ2-1 few
CSVLLAGGRYNEQFF TGCAGTGTTTTACTAGCGGGGGGGCGCTACAATGAGCAGTTCTTC 15 TRBV20-1 TRBD2 TRBJ2-1 NA
CASSFPAASRSYNEQFF TGTGCCAGCAGCTTCCCGGCGGCGTCCCGCTCCTACAATGAGCAGTTCTTC 17 TRBV7-2 NA TRBJ2-1 NA
CASSEYTGNNSPLHF TGTGCCAGCAGTGAATATACAGGGAATAATTCACCCCTCCACTTT 15 TRBV25-1 NA TRBJ1-6 NA
CAISEWRLAGEDEQFF TGTGCCATCAGTGAGTGGAGACTAGCGGGAGAGGATGAGCAGTTCTTC 16 TRBV10-3 TRBD2 TRBJ2-1 NA
CSARQGADTQYF TGCAGTGCTAGGCAGGGGGCAGATACGCAGTATTTT 12 TRBV20-1 TRBD1 TRBJ2-3 few
CASSQSQRPYEQYF TGCGCCAGCAGCCAGTCCCAGCGTCCCTACGAGCAGTACTTC 14 TRBV4-1 NA TRBJ2-7 NA
CATAARDRGLYEQYF TGTGCCACCGCAGCCCGGGACAGGGGGCTCTACGAGCAGTACTTC 15 TRBV24-1 TRBD1 TRBJ2-7 NA
CASRRTGPLDPQHF TGTGCCAGCAGACGGACAGGGCCCTTGGATCCCCAGCATTTT 14 TRBV12-3/TRBV12-4 TRBD1 TRBJ1-5 NA
CASSLGLAGGGYEQYF TGTGCCAGCAGCTTGGGACTAGCGGGGGGGGGTTACGAGCAGTACTTC 16 TRBV7-6 TRBD2 TRBJ2-7 NA
CASTFISFETQYF TGTGCCAGCACTTTTATCAGTTTCGAGACCCAGTACTTC 13 TRBV27 NA TRBJ2-5 few